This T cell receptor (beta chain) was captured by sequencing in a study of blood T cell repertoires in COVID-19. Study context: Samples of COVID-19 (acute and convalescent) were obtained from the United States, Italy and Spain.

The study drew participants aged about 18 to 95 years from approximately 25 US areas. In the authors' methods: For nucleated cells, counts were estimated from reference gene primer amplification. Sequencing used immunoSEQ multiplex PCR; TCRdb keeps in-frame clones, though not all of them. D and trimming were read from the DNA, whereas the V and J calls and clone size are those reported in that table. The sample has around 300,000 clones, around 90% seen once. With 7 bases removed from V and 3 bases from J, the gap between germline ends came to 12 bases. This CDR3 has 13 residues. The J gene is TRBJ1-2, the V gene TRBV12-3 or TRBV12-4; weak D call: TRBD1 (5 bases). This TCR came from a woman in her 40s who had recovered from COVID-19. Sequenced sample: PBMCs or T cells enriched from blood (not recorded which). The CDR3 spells CASTPGGYYGYTF. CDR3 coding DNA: TGTGCCAGCACCCCGGGGGGGTACTATGGCTACACCTTC.